Below are 5 T cell receptor beta chains sequenced from a single sample in a study of T cells in Graves' hyperthyroidism and ophthalmopathy. Amplified regions were TCR beta CDR3 sequences from RNA transcripts. Carried out on the TCR CDR3, a first-round RT-PCR used the HTBI primer set. From the multiplex PCR reads, TCRdb called clonotypes with MiXCR, one entry per CDR3 protein. In the table there are about 290,000 distinct CDR3 sequences, about 14% of which are singletons. Source material: blood. The origin of the receptors is a woman between 25 and 40 years old with Graves' hyperthyroidism that later progressed to Graves' ophthalmopathy.

This clonotype was seen many times. V and J are TRBV2 and TRBJ1-6, with TRBD1 matching 8 bases. The CDR3 length is 15 residues. After removal of 9 bases from V and 5 bases from J, the junction contained 9 bases not matched to a gene. Per germline, CDR1 SNHLY and CDR2 FYNNEI. CDR3 nucleotide sequence: TGTGCCAGTTACCGACCGGACAGGGATAATTCACCCCTCCACTTT. This encodes CASYRPDRDNSPLHF.

This clonotype was seen many times. This rearrangement joins TRBV4-1 to TRBJ2-7, with D unclear. The V end lost 4 bases, the J end lost 4 bases, and 11 bases lay between the germline ends. This CDR3 has 13 residues. CDR1 is MGHRA, CDR2 YSYEKL, per germline. The CDR3 coding sequence is TGCGCCAGCAGCCGCAACAACCAATACGAGCAGTACTTC. Translation: CASSRNNQYEQYF.

This clonotype was detected ten times or more. The chain recombines TRBV30 with TRBJ2-4; D not certain. CDR3 size: 15 residues. Germline values: CDR1 GTSNPN, CDR2 SVGIG (reference sequence). V gave up 1 base and J gave up 2 bases, with 12 bases separating them. The CDR3 region is CAWSEEKVSKNIQYF. CDR3 coding DNA: TGTGCCTGGAGTGAGGAAAAGGTCTCCAAAAACATTCAGTACTTC. Full variable domain (missing parts from reference TRBV30 and TRBJ2-4): SQTIHQWPATLVQPVGSPLSLECTVEGTSNPNLYWYRQAAGRGLQLLFYSVGIGQISSEVPQNLSASRPQDRQFILSSKKLLLSDSGFYLCAWSEEKVSKNIQYFGAGTRLSVL.

As to this clonotype: A read error may be the cause here, since a much bigger clone is one base away. The V gene is TRBV20-1, the J gene TRBJ2-7; D unclear. The J call could be wrong; TRBJ2-1 is a better fit for the DNA end. This CDR3 is built from 16 residues. In germline, CDR1 is DFQATT, CDR2 SNEGSKA (reference sequence). This chain's CDR3 is CSARGIGSSNSYEQFF. In DNA, the CDR3 is TGCAGTGCTAGAGGTATAGGGTCATCAAACTCCTACGAGCAGTTCTTC.

This clonotype turned up a few times. J is TRBJ1-1 and V is TRBV7-9; 7 nucleotides match TRBD1. CDR3 length: 13 residues. V trimming: 8 bases; J trimming: 6 bases; junction bases outside the gene matches: 9. Germline assignment: CDR1 SEHNR and CDR2 FQNEAQ (reference sequence). CDR3 in amino acids: CASPTGEGPEAFF. The CDR3 nucleotides are TGTGCCAGCCCCACAGGGGAAGGGCCTGAAGCTTTCTTT.